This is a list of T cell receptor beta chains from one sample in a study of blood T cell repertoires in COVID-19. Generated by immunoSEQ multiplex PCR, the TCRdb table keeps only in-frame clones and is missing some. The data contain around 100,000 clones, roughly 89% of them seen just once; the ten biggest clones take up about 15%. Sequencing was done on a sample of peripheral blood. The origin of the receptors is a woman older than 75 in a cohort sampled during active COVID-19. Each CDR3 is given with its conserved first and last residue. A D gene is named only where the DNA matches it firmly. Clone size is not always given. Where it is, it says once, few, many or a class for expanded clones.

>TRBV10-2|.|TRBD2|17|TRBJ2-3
CASSKSSGGVVTDTQYF
TGCGCCAGCAGTAAGTCCAGCGGGGGGGTCGTCACAGATACGCAGTATTTT
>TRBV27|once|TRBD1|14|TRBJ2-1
CASSGQVMVYEQFF
TGTGCCAGCAGTGGACAGGTGATGGTTTATGAGCAGTTCTTC
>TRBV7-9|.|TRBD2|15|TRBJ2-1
CASSLWPSGNNEQFF
TGTGCCAGCAGCTTATGGCCTAGCGGAAACAATGAGCAGTTCTTC
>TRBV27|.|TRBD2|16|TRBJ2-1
CASTPSGRPSYNEQFF
TGTGCCAGTACACCTAGCGGGAGGCCCTCCTACAATGAGCAGTTCTTC
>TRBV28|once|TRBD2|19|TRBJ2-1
CASSLRSGTSGRIYNEQFF
TGTGCCAGCAGTTTACGCTCCGGGACTAGCGGGCGAATCTACAATGAGCAGTTCTTC
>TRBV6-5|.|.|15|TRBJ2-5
CASSLTGYLQETQYF
TGTGCCAGCAGTTTAACAGGGTACTTACAAGAGACCCAGTACTTC
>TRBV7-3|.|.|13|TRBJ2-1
CASSLIPYNEQFF
TGTGCCAGCAGCTTAATTCCTTACAATGAGCAGTTCTTC
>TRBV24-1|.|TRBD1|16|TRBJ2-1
CATSDSGGISYNEQFF
TGTGCCACCAGTGATTCAGGGGGCATCTCCTACAATGAGCAGTTCTTC
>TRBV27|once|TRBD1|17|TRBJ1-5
CASSSGTGGASNQPQHF
TGTGCCAGCAGCTCCGGGACAGGGGGCGCAAGCAATCAGCCCCAGCATTTT
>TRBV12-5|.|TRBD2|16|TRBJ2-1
CASGLAAGAYYNEQFF
TGTGCTAGTGGTTTGGCAGCGGGGGCCTACTACAATGAGCAGTTCTTC
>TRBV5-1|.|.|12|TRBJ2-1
CASTVNYNEQFF
TGCGCCAGCACCGTTAACTACAATGAGCAGTTCTTC
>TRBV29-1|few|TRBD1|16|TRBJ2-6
CSVVGEGARGANVLTF
TGCAGCGTTGTGGGAGAGGGGGCGCGTGGGGCCAACGTCCTGACTTTC
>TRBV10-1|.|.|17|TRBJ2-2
CASSESTRSPRNGELFF
TGCGCCAGCAGTGAGTCGACTCGTTCACCCCGGAACGGGGAGCTGTTTTTT
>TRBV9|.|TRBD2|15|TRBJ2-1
CASSPLAGGLHEQFF
TGTGCCAGCAGCCCCCTAGCGGGGGGACTTCATGAGCAGTTCTTC
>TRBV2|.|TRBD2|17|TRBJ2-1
CASSERRVAGGRNEQFF
TGTGCCAGCAGTGAAAGACGGGTAGCGGGGGGCCGCAATGAGCAGTTCTTC
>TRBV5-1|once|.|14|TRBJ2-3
CASSLRGSTDTQYF
TGCGCCAGCAGCCTCCGGGGTAGCACAGATACGCAGTATTTT
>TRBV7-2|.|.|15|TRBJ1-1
CASSPPGSASNVGFF
TGTGCCAGCAGCCCCCCGGGGAGCGCTTCGAACGTGGGGTTCTTT
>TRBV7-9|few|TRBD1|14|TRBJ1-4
CASSLTGAGEKLFF
TGTGCCAGCAGCTTGACAGGGGCTGGTGAAAAACTGTTTTTT
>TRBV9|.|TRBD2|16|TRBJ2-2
CASSVTSGPNTGELFF
TGTGCCAGCAGCGTGACTAGCGGGCCAAACACCGGGGAGCTGTTTTTT
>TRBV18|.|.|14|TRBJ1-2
CASSPSDSFYGYTF
TGTGCCAGCTCACCATCTGACAGTTTCTATGGCTACACCTTC
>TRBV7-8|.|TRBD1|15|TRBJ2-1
CASLRPGTGHNEQFF
TGTGCCAGCTTAAGACCCGGGACAGGACACAATGAGCAGTTCTTC
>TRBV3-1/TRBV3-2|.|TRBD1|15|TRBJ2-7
CASSQGTGSLGEQYF
TGTGCCAGCAGCCAAGGGACAGGGAGTCTCGGCGAGCAGTACTTC
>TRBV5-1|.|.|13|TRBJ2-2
CASSESYTGELFF
TGCGCCAGCAGTGAGAGTTACACCGGGGAGCTGTTTTTT
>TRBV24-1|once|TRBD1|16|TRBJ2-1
CATSDRTGGVKDEQFF
TGTGCCACCAGTGATCGGACAGGGGGTGTTAAGGATGAGCAGTTCTTC
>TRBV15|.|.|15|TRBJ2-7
CATSRVQGLFYEQYF
TGTGCCACCAGCAGAGTTCAGGGCCTCTTCTACGAGCAGTACTTC
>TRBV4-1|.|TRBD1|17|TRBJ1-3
CASSQGRQGRSGNTIYF
TGCGCCAGCAGCCAAGGACGACAGGGAAGATCTGGAAACACCATATATTTT
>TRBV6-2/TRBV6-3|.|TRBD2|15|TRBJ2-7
CASSYAGGPHNEQYF
TGTGCCAGCAGTTACGCGGGAGGGCCGCATAATGAGCAGTACTTC
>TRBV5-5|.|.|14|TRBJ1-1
CASSLVMLNTEAFF
TGTGCCAGCAGCTTGGTTATGCTAAACACTGAAGCTTTCTTT
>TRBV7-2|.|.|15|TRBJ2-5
CASSLGGGATETQYF
TGTGCCAGCAGCTTGGGAGGGGGGGCCACAGAGACCCAGTACTTC
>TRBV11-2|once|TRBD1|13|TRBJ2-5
CASSGTGVETQYF
TGTGCCAGCAGCGGGACAGGGGTAGAGACCCAGTACTTC
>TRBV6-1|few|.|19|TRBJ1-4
CASSELLWGGFSTNEKLFF
TGTGCCAGCAGTGAACTCCTTTGGGGGGGGTTCTCAACTAATGAAAAACTGTTTTTT
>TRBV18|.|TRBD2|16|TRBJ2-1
CASSPNLASGSHEQFF
TGTGCCAGCTCACCAAATTTGGCTAGCGGGAGCCATGAGCAGTTCTTC
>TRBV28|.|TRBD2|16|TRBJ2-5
CASRTSSGNLGETQYF
TGTGCCAGCAGAACGTCTAGCGGGAACCTAGGAGAGACCCAGTACTTC
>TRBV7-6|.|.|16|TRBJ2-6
CASSFSGDSGANVLTF
TGTGCCAGCAGCTTTTCCGGGGATTCTGGGGCCAACGTCCTGACTTTC
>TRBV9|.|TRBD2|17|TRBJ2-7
CASSPGTSGRAAYEQYF
TGTGCCAGCAGCCCGGGGACTAGCGGGAGGGCGGCCTACGAGCAGTACTTC
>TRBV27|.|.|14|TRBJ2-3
CASRTGGTLDTQYF
TGTGCCAGCCGGACCGGCGGGACCCTAGATACGCAGTATTTT
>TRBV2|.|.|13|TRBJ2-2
CASSVQGTGELFF
TGTGCCAGCAGCGTACAGGGAACCGGGGAGCTGTTTTTT
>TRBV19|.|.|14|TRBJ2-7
CASSDGTRSGEQYF
TGTGCCAGTAGTGACGGGACAAGGTCGGGCGAGCAGTACTTC
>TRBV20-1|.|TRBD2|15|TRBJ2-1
CSASPRRGGRSEQFF
TGCAGTGCTAGTCCTAGGCGGGGGGGCCGGAGTGAGCAGTTCTTC
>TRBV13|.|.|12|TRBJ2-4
CASGLAKNIQYF
TGTGCCAGCGGCCTAGCCAAAAACATTCAGTACTTC